This TCR beta chain was identified in a study of T cell responses to AZD1222 COVID-19 vaccine. Germline V lookup: CDR1 WNHNN, CDR2 SYGVQD (reference sequence). The CDR3 totals 15 residues. With V trimmed by 2 bases and J by 4 bases, 5 bases remained unmatched. Comments on this clone: Its antigen is not known.

Regarding the study as a whole: Two doses of AZD1222 preceded a rise in Spike-specific TCR breadth and depth.

Data came from immunoSEQ multiplex PCR; TCRdb stores just in-frame clones and leaves some out. The repertoire includes approximately 56,000 clones, roughly 88% of them detected once, and about 15% sits in the top ten. The receptor comes from an adult in good health. Specimen: peripheral blood, collected on day 0 of AZD1222 vaccination. The chain has TRBV10-1 and TRBJ2-5, with 9 bases identical to TRBD1. CDR3 nucleotides: TGCGCCAGCAGTGAGGGGGACAGGGAGGCAGAGACCCAGTACTTC. It is translated as CASSEGDREAETQYF.